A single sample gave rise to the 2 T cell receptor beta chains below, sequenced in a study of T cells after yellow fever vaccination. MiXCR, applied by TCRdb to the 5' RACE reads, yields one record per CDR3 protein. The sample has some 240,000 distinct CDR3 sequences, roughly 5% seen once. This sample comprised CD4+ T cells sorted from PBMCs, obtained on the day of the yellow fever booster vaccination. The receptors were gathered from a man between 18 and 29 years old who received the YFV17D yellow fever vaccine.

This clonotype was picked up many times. The CDR3, as DNA: TGTGCCAGCAGCCCCAGGCATGAGCAGTTCTTC. Its protein is CASSPRHEQFF. The chain links TRBV7-2 to TRBJ2-1; D gene ambiguous. Trimming removed 5 bases at V and 8 bases at J, with 7 bases between. The CDR3 has 11 residues. The germline CDR1 and CDR2 sequences are SGHTA and FQGNSA.

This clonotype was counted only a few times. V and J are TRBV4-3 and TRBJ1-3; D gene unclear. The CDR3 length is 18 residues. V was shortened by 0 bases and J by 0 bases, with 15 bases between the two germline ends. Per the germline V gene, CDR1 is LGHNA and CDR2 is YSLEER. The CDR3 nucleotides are TGCGCCAGCAGCCAAGATATTGTCGACCAATTCTCTGGAAACACCATATATTTT. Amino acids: CASSQDIVDQFSGNTIYF.